The source of this TCR beta chain is a study of cytomegalovirus exposure and HLA in healthy donors. The study ran its PCR with 60 Vbeta and 13 Jbeta primers. The repertoire was sequenced with immunoSEQ multiplex PCR; TCRdb's copy has only in-frame clones and lacks some. This table has roughly 140,000 clones, around 78% appearing once. Regarding the study as a whole: The availability of immune exposure information extended only to CMV serostatus.

Healthy donors of bone marrow made up the group. This CDR3 is 17 amino acids long. Germline assignment: CDR1 KGHSH and CDR2 LQKENI. With V trimmed by 3 bases and J by 7 bases, 15 bases remained unmatched. Comment on this clone: The target antigen is unknown.

The source material was PBMCs. The TCR comes from a woman between 35 and 50 years old in good health and CMV-seropositive. This chain links TRBV18 with TRBJ2-1, with 7 bases lining up with TRBD2. The CDR3 region has the DNA TGTGCCAGCTCACCGACCTACGGCAGGGAGGGAGGGAATGAGCAGTTCTTC. Its translation: CASSPTYGREGGNEQFF.